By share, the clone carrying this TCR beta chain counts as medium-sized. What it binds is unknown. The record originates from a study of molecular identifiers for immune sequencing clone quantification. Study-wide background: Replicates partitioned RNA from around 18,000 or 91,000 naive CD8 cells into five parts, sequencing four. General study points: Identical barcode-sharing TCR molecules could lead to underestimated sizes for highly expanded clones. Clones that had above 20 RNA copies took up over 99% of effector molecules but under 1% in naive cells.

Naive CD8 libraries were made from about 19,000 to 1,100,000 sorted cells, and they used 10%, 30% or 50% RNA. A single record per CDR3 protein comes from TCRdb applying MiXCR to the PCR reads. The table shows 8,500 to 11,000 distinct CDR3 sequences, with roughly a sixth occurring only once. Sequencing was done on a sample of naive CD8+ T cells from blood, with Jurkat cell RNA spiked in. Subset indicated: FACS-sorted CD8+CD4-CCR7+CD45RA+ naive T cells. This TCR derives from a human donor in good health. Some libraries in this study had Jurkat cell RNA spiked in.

In nucleotides, the CDR3 is TGTGCCAGCAGCCCCCGACTAGCGCTATACAATGAGCAGTTCTTC. Translated: CASSPRLALYNEQFF. The chain links TRBV9 to TRBJ2-1, with 8 positions matching TRBD2. The CDR3 covers 15 residues. Germline CDR1 is SGDLS and CDR2 is YYNGEE. The V and J ends lost 4 bases and 4 bases, in that order; junction bases with no gene match: 7.